Presented here are 29 T cell receptor beta chains from one specimen sequenced in a study of cytomegalovirus exposure and HLA in healthy donors. Amplification used 60 Vbeta primers and 13 Jbeta primers. Data came from immunoSEQ multiplex PCR; TCRdb stores just in-frame clones and leaves some out. The sample has about 60,000 clones, around three quarters seen once. The source material was PBMCs. These receptors were collected from a woman aged 60-75 years in good health and CMV-seropositive.

The chain carries TRBV6-5 and TRBJ1-5; D is uncertain. From germline, CDR1 is MNHEY and CDR2 SVGAGI. V was pared by 0 bases and J by 7 bases, with 10 bases between. The CDR3 is 14 residues long. CDR3 DNA sequence: TGTGCCAGCAGTTACTCTGAACGGGGACAGCCCCAGCATTTT. Amino acids: CASSYSERGQPQHF.

The V call is TRBV7-9, the J call TRBJ1-2, with no clear D. There are 15 residues in the CDR3. V lost 5 bases and J lost 3, with 16 bases in between. Looked up from germline, CDR1 is SEHNR and CDR2 is FQNEAQ (reference sequence). In DNA, the CDR3 is TGTGCCAGCAGCCCAACCATGTGGCAGTACTATGGCTACACCTTC. Amino acids: CASSPTMWQYYGYTF.

This clone has only a few counts. This chain joins TRBV2 and TRBJ2-5; D may be TRBD1 (6 bases). This CDR3 has 14 residues. Trimming cost V 1 base and J 3 bases, with 9 bases left between them. Germline values: CDR1 SNHLY, CDR2 FYNNEI. CDR3 sequence reads: CASSEDAGEETQYF. The CDR3 DNA reads as TGTGCCAGCAGTGAAGACGCAGGGGAAGAGACCCAGTACTTC.

The V call is TRBV19, the J call TRBJ1-1; 11 bases agree with TRBD1. In germline, CDR1 is LNHDA, CDR2 SQIVND (reference sequence). J was trimmed by 3 bases and V by 7 bases; bases with no gene match: 10. This CDR3 contains 16 residues. The DNA for the CDR3 is TGTGCCAGTACCCCCGGGACAGGGGGAATATACACTGAAGCTTTCTTT. As protein: CASTPGTGGIYTEAFF.

The chain recombines TRBV9 with TRBJ2-3; TRBD2 might be the D (5 bases). V lost 6 bases to trimming and J lost 3 bases, with 14 bases between them. CDR1 and CDR2 from the germline V gene are SGDLS and YYNGEE. The CDR3 has 14 amino acids. CDR3 in amino acids: CASTRDPVTDTQYF. The CDR3, as DNA: TGTGCCAGCACGAGGGATCCGGTTACAGATACGCAGTATTTT.

This chain uses TRBV6-5 with TRBJ1-2; TRBD1 aligns across 9 bases. V lost 10 bases, J lost 8 bases, and 11 bases stayed unmatched. This CDR3 region has 13 residues. Germline V CDR1 and CDR2: MNHEY, SVGAGI. CDR3 sequence: CATSGQGPGGYTF. Here the CDR3 DNA reads TGTGCCACTAGCGGACAGGGGCCTGGGGGCTACACCTTC.

The J gene is TRBJ1-1, the V gene TRBV6-5, with 8 bases matching TRBD1. CDR3 size: 14 residues. Germline V gene lookup returns CDR1 MNHEY and CDR2 SVGAGI. The V and J ends lost 4 bases and 5 bases, in that order; junction bases with no gene match: 6. DNA of the CDR3: TGTGCCAGCAGTTTGGACAGGGCTTTTACTGAAGCTTTCTTT. Its protein is CASSLDRAFTEAFF.

In the case of this clone: Different DNA sequences within this sample yield the same CDR3. The chain uses TRBV5-1 and TRBJ1-3; tentatively, D is TRBD1 (6 bases). Trimming cost V 0 bases and J 2 bases, with 9 bases left between them. CDR3 length: 15 amino acids. CDR1 is SGHRS, CDR2 YFSETQ, per germline. This CDR3 is CASSLAGGTGNTIYF. DNA for the CDR3: TGCGCCAGCAGCTTGGCTGGGGGCACTGGAAACACCATATATTTT.

The chain uses TRBV6-5 and TRBJ1-6, with D unresolved. Germline-derived CDR1 and CDR2 are MNHEY and SVGAGI. CDR3 length: 13 residues. V lost 8 bases and J 8 bases, leaving 13 bases between the germline ends. CDR3 in DNA: TGTGCCAGCGCATGGCTCTCATATTCACCCCTCCACTTT. It yields the protein CASAWLSYSPLHF.

The chain employs TRBV19 and TRBJ1-5, with a weak D call TRBD1 (6 bases). V shed 3 bases and J shed 6 bases, with 12 bases lying between them. Germline-derived CDR1 and CDR2 are LNHDA and SQIVND (reference sequence). This CDR3 contains 14 residues. The CDR3 DNA reads TGTGCCAGTAGTATGGGGGGAGGGGGTCAGCCCCAGCATTTT. It is translated as CASSMGGGGQPQHF.

The genes are TRBV5-1 and TRBJ2-1; the D gene is possibly TRBD1 (6 bases). This CDR3 is built from 15 residues. V was cut by 7 bases and J by 4 bases, with 18 bases left in between. Germline assignment: CDR1 SGHRS and CDR2 YFSETQ. The CDR3 nucleotides are TGCGCCAGCGCGCTTGAGGACAGCTCTTACAATGAGCAGTTCTTC. Translation: CASALEDSSYNEQFF.

Remarks on this clone: This sample also contains other DNA sequences that code for the same CDR3. The rearrangement links TRBV4-3 to TRBJ2-7, with 14 nucleotides matching TRBD2. Losses at the gene ends were 3 bases for V and 4 bases for J; bases not matched to a gene: 2. Germline CDR1 and CDR2: LGHNA and YSLEER. There are 15 residues in the CDR3. The CDR3 loop reads CASSQGTSGGYEQYF. The CDR3 coding sequence is TGCGCCAGCAGCCAGGGGACTAGCGGGGGATACGAGCAGTACTTC.

Here the CDR3 DNA reads TGCGCCAGCAGCTCTCTGGACAGGGTCAACACTGAAGCTTTCTTT. As protein: CASSSLDRVNTEAFF. The V call is TRBV5-1, the J call TRBJ1-1; TRBD1 matches at 8 bases. J gave up 2 bases and V 3 bases, and 6 bases lay outside the gene matches. Germline-derived CDR1 and CDR2 are SGHRS and YFSETQ. CDR3 size: 15 residues.

This clone has just a few counts. The chain joins TRBV6-5 to TRBJ2-6; D is uncertain. The CDR3 has 14 amino acids. Trimming took 6 bases from V and 0 from J, leaving 6 bases between them. CDR1 and CDR2 (germline): MNHEY, SVGAGI. This CDR3 reads CASRPSSGANVLTF. The CDR3 DNA sequence: TGTGCCAGCAGGCCGAGCTCTGGGGCCAACGTCCTGACTTTC.

The CDR3 sequence is CASSSITGEVDEKLFF. The DNA of the CDR3 is TGCGCCAGCAGCTCGATTACAGGGGAGGTTGATGAAAAACTGTTTTTT. This chain connects TRBV5-1 to TRBJ1-4; TRBD1 matches at 7 bases. CDR1 is SGHRS and CDR2 is YFSETQ in the germline V gene. J lost 6 bases, V lost 3 bases, and 11 bases had no gene match. The CDR3 is made up of 16 amino acids.

The CDR3 sequence is CASSPTGRIETQYF. The CDR3 DNA sequence: TGTGCCAGCAGCCCGACAGGGCGTATAGAGACCCAGTACTTC. This rearrangement joins TRBV6-5 to TRBJ2-5; TRBD1 aligns across 7 bases. Germline CDR1 and CDR2: MNHEY and SVGAGI. J gave up 4 bases and V 6 bases, and 8 bases lay outside the gene matches. This CDR3 contains 14 residues.

The chain is built from TRBV10-3 and TRBJ1-1; possible D gene TRBD1, 6 bases. Per germline, CDR1 ENHRY and CDR2 SYGVKD. Deletions cut 10 bases from V and 3 bases from J, with 9 bases between. This CDR3 comprises 11 residues. The CDR3 sequence: CAKGGHTEAFF. The DNA for the CDR3 is TGTGCCAAAGGGGGACACACTGAAGCTTTCTTT.

This clone was seen more than once but under ten times. The genes are TRBV6-1 and TRBJ2-7; no firm D call. Germline lookup yields CDR1 MNHNS and CDR2 SASEGT. Trimming pared 7 bases from V and 7 bases from J, leaving 20 bases between. The CDR3 length is 14 residues. CDR3 in amino acids: CASKTDHLYKEQYF. As DNA, the CDR3 is TGTGCCAGCAAGACTGACCACTTGTATAAGGAGCAGTACTTC.

J is TRBJ1-2 and V is TRBV19; a weak D match, TRBD1 (5 bases). The germline V and J ends were trimmed by 4 bases and 1 base, with 7 bases remaining between them. Germline CDR1 LNHDA, CDR2 SQIVND (reference sequence). The CDR3 is 13 residues long. The CDR3 sequence: CASSTQVNYGYTF. The CDR3 DNA follows: TGTGCCAGTAGTACACAGGTTAACTATGGCTACACCTTC. Filled out from reference TRBV19 and TRBJ1-2, the complete variable domain reads DGGITQSPKYLFRKEGQNVTLSCEQNLNHDAMYWYRQDPGQGLRLIYYSQIVNDFQKGDIAEGYSVSREKKESFPLTVTSAQKNPTAFYLCASSTQVNYGYTFGSGTRLTVV.

The chain carries TRBV6-4 and TRBJ2-2; 12 nucleotides match TRBD1. Germline V gene lookup returns CDR1 MRHNA and CDR2 SNTAGT. This CDR3 comprises 14 residues. After removal of 7 bases from V and 7 bases from J, the junction contained 4 bases not matched to a gene. Here the CDR3 DNA reads TGTGCCAGCACGGGACAGGGGGCTGGCGGGGAGCTGTTTTTT. Amino acids: CASTGQGAGGELFF.

This clone was observed a single time. The chain uses TRBV6-5 and TRBJ2-5; 14 nucleotides match TRBD2. Germline CDR1 and CDR2: MNHEY and SVGAGI. The CDR3 consists of 15 residues. V was clipped by 7 bases and J by 4 bases; unmatched bases: 5. CDR3 in amino acids: CASTRTSGGIETQYF. For the CDR3, the DNA is TGTGCCAGCACCCGGACTAGCGGGGGGATAGAGACCCAGTACTTC.

The V call is TRBV7-2, the J call TRBJ1-1; the match to TRBD1 covers 9 bases. V was pared by 1 base and J by 10 bases, with 4 bases of the junction left unmatched. This CDR3 region has 13 residues. CDR1 SGHTA and CDR2 FQGNSA come from the germline V gene. The CDR3 protein is CASSLGGTGRAFF. In DNA, the CDR3 is TGTGCCAGCAGCTTAGGAGGGACAGGGAGAGCTTTCTTT.

This rearrangement joins TRBV2 to TRBJ2-7; TRBD2 is a possible D gene (5 bases). The CDR3 loop spans 14 amino acids. The germline V and J ends were trimmed by 4 bases and 2 bases, with 12 bases remaining between them. CDR1 and CDR2 from the germline V gene are SNHLY and FYNNEI. The CDR3 DNA follows: TGTGCCAGCAGTGGGGTTAGCGAGGCCTACGAGCAGTACTTC. This codes for CASSGVSEAYEQYF.

The rearrangement uses TRBV2 and TRBJ1-2; weak D call: TRBD1 (5 bases). Germline CDR1 is SNHLY and CDR2 is FYNNEI. This CDR3 has 14 amino acids. Trimming stripped 4 bases from V and 3 bases from J, with 12 bases between. CDR3 sequence (DNA): TGTGCCAGCAGTGGGCAGTCAGGGTACTATGGCTACACCTTC. Translating gives CASSGQSGYYGYTF.

The rearrangement links TRBV6-4 to TRBJ2-1; 13 positions match TRBD2. J lost 9 bases, V lost 8 bases, and 7 bases had no gene match. Germline V gene sequence: CDR1 MRHNA, CDR2 SNTAGT. The CDR3 is 14 amino acids. For the CDR3, the DNA is TGTGCCAGCGCCGGACTAGCGGGGGCGGCTGAGCAGTTCTTC. Translating gives CASAGLAGAAEQFF.

The gene calls are TRBV10-3 and TRBJ2-7, with a weak D call TRBD2 (5 bases). V was clipped by 5 bases and J by 6 bases, with 17 bases between them. The CDR3 covers 14 residues. Germline assignment: CDR1 ENHRY and CDR2 SYGVKD. CDR3 DNA: TGTGCCATCAGTTCCGGAACGGGGTGGGGCGAGCAGTACTTC. It encodes CAISSGTGWGEQYF.

This clone was counted once. The chain is built from TRBV6-5 and TRBJ2-3, with TRBD1 as a possible D gene (6 bases). Germline V gene sequence: CDR1 MNHEY, CDR2 SVGAGI. The CDR3 contains 15 residues. The V and J ends lost 5 bases and 0 bases respectively, with 12 bases between them. The CDR3 DNA is TGTGCCAGCAGTCTCGGGACATTTAGCACAGATACGCAGTATTTT. This codes for CASSLGTFSTDTQYF.

In its sample, this clone was seen a few times. This is likely an artifact of a read error, given a far larger clone one base away. This sample includes further DNA sequences coding for the same CDR3. The chain joins TRBV10-2 to TRBJ2-3; the D gene is possibly TRBD2 (6 bases). V gave up 5 bases and J gave up 5 bases, with 11 bases separating them. The CDR3 length is 13 residues. Germline assignment: CDR1 WSHSY and CDR2 SAAADI. CDR3 residues: CASSYSGEDTQYF. The CDR3 DNA sequence: TGCGCCAGCAGTTACTCGGGAGAAGATACGCAGTATTTT.

The gene calls are TRBV18 and TRBJ2-3; 7 bases align to TRBD1. CDR1 is KGHSH and CDR2 is LQKENI in the germline V gene. With 4 bases clipped from V and 2 bases from J, the junction kept 6 bases outside the gene matches. The CDR3 has 15 amino acids. The CDR3 here is CASSQQGTPTDTQYF. In DNA form, the CDR3 reads TGTGCCAGCTCACAACAGGGGACCCCCACAGATACGCAGTATTTT.